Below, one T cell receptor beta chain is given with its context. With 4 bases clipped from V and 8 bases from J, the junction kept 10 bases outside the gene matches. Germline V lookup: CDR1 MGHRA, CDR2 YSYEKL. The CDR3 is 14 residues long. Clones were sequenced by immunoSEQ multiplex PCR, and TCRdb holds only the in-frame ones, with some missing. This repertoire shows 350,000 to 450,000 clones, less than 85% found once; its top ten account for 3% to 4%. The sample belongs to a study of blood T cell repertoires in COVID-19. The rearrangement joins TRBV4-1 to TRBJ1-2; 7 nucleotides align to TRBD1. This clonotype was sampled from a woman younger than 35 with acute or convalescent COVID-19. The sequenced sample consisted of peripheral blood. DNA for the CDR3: TGCGCCAGCAGCCGGGAGGAACAGGGGTACGGCTACACCTTC. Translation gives CASSREEQGYGYTF.